This T cell receptor beta chain was identified in a study of cytotoxic CD8 clonotypes in ibrutinib-treated CLL. Study-wide context: Partial response was seen in 24 patients and complete response in 2; after median around 69 months, about 14 stayed remitted, about 12 progressed.

Findings of the study overall: At ibrutinib response, clonality increased, and at progression it declined back toward baseline.

Generated by immunoSEQ multiplex PCR, the TCRdb table keeps only in-frame clones and is missing some. The sample lists 130,000 to 150,000 clones; 75% to 85% were seen once. Concerning this clone: Its antigen is still unknown.

Looked up from germline, CDR1 is SGDLS and CDR2 is YYNGEE. V dropped 0 bases and J dropped 1 base, with 7 bases sitting between them. The CDR3 sequence is 14 residues long. This clonotype was obtained from a human donor with chronic lymphocytic leukemia. The sample consisted of PBMCs, taken after 12 months of ibrutinib treatment. This chain connects TRBV9 to TRBJ1-1; no definite D call. The CDR3 here is CASSVEVKNTEAFF. For the CDR3, the DNA is TGTGCCAGCAGCGTAGAAGTAAAGAACACTGAAGCTTTCTTT.